This paragraph reports one T cell receptor (beta chain). Its antigen is not identified. This sample is drawn from a study of cytomegalovirus exposure and HLA in healthy donors. Study at large: The use of the same platform for the roughly 120 validation repertoires and the roughly 670 first-cohort repertoires was reported by a later analysis. Study-level results: According to the study, some 160 TCR beta chains were cytomegalovirus-associated. Whilst most TCR sequences proved rare, a subset of public TCRs occurred across many donors.

The CDR3 runs 15 residues. Trimming took off 6 bases at V and 5 bases at J, with 14 bases between the two ends. The V gene's germline CDR1 is SNHLY and CDR2 FYNNEI. While the first cohort had over 650 subjects, the donors belonged to the separate validation cohort of about 120 subjects. Sequenced by immunoSEQ multiplex PCR; TCRdb stores in-frame clones only, minus some. Among some 150,000 clones listed, around 90% were seen once. The clonotype was recovered from a woman aged 25 to 45 in good health and CMV-seropositive. Sequencing was carried out using PBMCs. The chain recombines TRBV2 with TRBJ1-6; D may be TRBD1 (6 bases). CDR3 sequence: CASRAGQRDNSPLHF. For the CDR3, the DNA is TGTGCCAGCAGGGCCGGACAGAGAGATAATTCACCCCTCCACTTT. Combining the CDR3 with reference TRBV2 and TRBJ1-6 gives the whole variable domain EPEVTQTPSHQVTQMGQEVILRCVPISNHLYFYWYRQILGQKVEFLVSFYNNEISEKSEIFDDQFSVERPDGSNFTLKIRSTKLEDSAMYFCASRAGQRDNSPLHFGNGTRLTVT.